A selection of T cell receptor beta chains follows, all from one sample in a study of blood T cells in healthy people across ages. TCRdb recomputed calls from the 5' RACE reads with MiXCR, one row per CDR3 protein. The table has hundreds of thousands of distinct CDR3 sequences, approximately 25% seen once. The sample was also reused in another study, on T cells of mothers and their children.

The sequenced sample was blood. The receptors were gathered from a boy under 18 in good health. CDR3s include the opening cysteine and the closing phenylalanine or tryptophan. Each record gives: CDR3 length, V gene, clone size, D gene, J gene, CDR3 DNA, CDR3 protein. The D gene is left open where the match is weak. The listing skips clone size in some rows; elsewhere it reads once, few, many or a size class.

CDR3 length: 15
V gene: TRBV20-1
clone size: .
D gene: .
J gene: TRBJ2-5
CDR3 DNA: TGCAGTGCTAGAGAGTGGCAGCGAACCCAAGAGACCCAGTACTTC
CDR3 protein: CSAREWQRTQETQYF

CDR3 length: 13
V gene: TRBV18
clone size: .
D gene: .
J gene: TRBJ1-4
CDR3 DNA: TGTGCCAGCTCAGGTTATGGGCTTGAAAAACTGTTTTTT
CDR3 protein: CASSGYGLEKLFF

CDR3 length: 14
V gene: TRBV28
clone size: .
D gene: .
J gene: TRBJ2-1
CDR3 DNA: TGTGCCAGCAAGGCGCCGAGCTCCTACAATGAGCAGTTCTTC
CDR3 protein: CASKAPSSYNEQFF

CDR3 length: 16
V gene: TRBV4-2
clone size: many
D gene: TRBD2
J gene: TRBJ2-5
CDR3 DNA: TGTGCCAGCAGCCAAGAAGGAGCGGGAGTCCCTGAGACCCAGTACTTC
CDR3 protein: CASSQEGAGVPETQYF

CDR3 length: 13
V gene: TRBV7-9
clone size: few
D gene: .
J gene: TRBJ1-1
CDR3 DNA: TGTGCCAGCAGCTTAGAGTCGAACAGAGAAGCTTTCTTT
CDR3 protein: CASSLESNREAFF

CDR3 length: 17
V gene: TRBV11-1
clone size: .
D gene: TRBD2
J gene: TRBJ2-1
CDR3 DNA: TGTGTCAGCAGCTCCTGGACTAGCCTCCTAGGGGGAAATGAGCAGTTCTTC
CDR3 protein: CVSSSWTSLLGGNEQFF

CDR3 length: 13
V gene: TRBV6-5
clone size: .
D gene: .
J gene: TRBJ1-1
CDR3 DNA: TGTGCCAGCACCGCATTTTTGAACACTGAAGCTTTCTTT
CDR3 protein: CASTAFLNTEAFF

CDR3 length: 15
V gene: TRBV5-1
clone size: .
D gene: TRBD1
J gene: TRBJ2-3
CDR3 DNA: TGCGCCAGCAGCTTGGGGCGGACAGGGGGGGATACGCAGTATTTT
CDR3 protein: CASSLGRTGGDTQYF

CDR3 length: 13
V gene: TRBV28
clone size: .
D gene: .
J gene: TRBJ2-5
CDR3 DNA: TGTGCCAGTCACGCACGGAGCTTGGAGACCCAGTACTTC
CDR3 protein: CASHARSLETQYF

CDR3 length: 15
V gene: TRBV4-1
clone size: .
D gene: .
J gene: TRBJ2-7
CDR3 DNA: TGCGCCAGCAGCCTAAGCCCCCAGGGGTCCTACGAGCAGTACTTC
CDR3 protein: CASSLSPQGSYEQYF

CDR3 length: 11
V gene: TRBV29-1
clone size: few
D gene: .
J gene: TRBJ1-1
CDR3 DNA: TGCAGCGCCGCCGTTCGCGCTGAAGCTTTCTTT
CDR3 protein: CSAAVRAEAFF

CDR3 length: 14
V gene: TRBV9
clone size: .
D gene: TRBD1
J gene: TRBJ1-2
CDR3 DNA: TGTGCCAGCCGAGGGACAGGCAATAACTATGGCTACACCTTC
CDR3 protein: CASRGTGNNYGYTF

CDR3 length: 15
V gene: TRBV4-3
clone size: .
D gene: TRBD1
J gene: TRBJ2-1
CDR3 DNA: TGCGCCAGCAGCCGGGACAGGGTACCCTACAATGAGCAGTTCTTC
CDR3 protein: CASSRDRVPYNEQFF

CDR3 length: 16
V gene: TRBV4-1
clone size: few
D gene: .
J gene: TRBJ2-5
CDR3 DNA: TGCGCCAGCAGCCAAGATGCCGGACGCTACCAAGAGACCCAGTACTTC
CDR3 protein: CASSQDAGRYQETQYF

CDR3 length: 15
V gene: TRBV7-2
clone size: .
D gene: .
J gene: TRBJ1-2
CDR3 DNA: TGTGCCAGCAGCTCTCCACAGGGCCCTAACTATGGCTACACCTTC
CDR3 protein: CASSSPQGPNYGYTF

CDR3 length: 11
V gene: TRBV29-1
clone size: many
D gene: .
J gene: TRBJ2-2
CDR3 DNA: TGCAGCGTTTTGGTCACCGGGGAGCTGTTTTTT
CDR3 protein: CSVLVTGELFF

CDR3 length: 11
V gene: TRBV20-1
clone size: .
D gene: .
J gene: TRBJ2-3
CDR3 DNA: TGCAGTGCCACTAACGGGAACGGGCAGTATTTT
CDR3 protein: CSATNGNGQYF

CDR3 length: 15
V gene: TRBV27
clone size: .
D gene: .
J gene: TRBJ2-7
CDR3 DNA: TGTGCCAGCAGTTTATTGCGGGGCGATGCGGACGAGCAGTACTTC
CDR3 protein: CASSLLRGDADEQYF

CDR3 length: 12
V gene: TRBV7-9
clone size: .
D gene: TRBD1
J gene: TRBJ2-1
CDR3 DNA: TGTGCCAGCAGCGTAGGACAGGGGCCGCAGTTCTTC
CDR3 protein: CASSVGQGPQFF

CDR3 length: 13
V gene: TRBV20-1
clone size: .
D gene: .
J gene: TRBJ2-2
CDR3 DNA: TGCAGTGCTAGAGATCCGAACACCGGGGAGCTGTTTTTT
CDR3 protein: CSARDPNTGELFF